This entry features one T cell receptor (beta chain) sequence. The sample comes from a study of blood T cell repertoires in COVID-19. Produced via immunoSEQ multiplex PCR; TCRdb's table is partial and in-frame only. Here the sample spans fewer than 250,000 clones, approximately 80% being singletons. Germline CDR1 is SEHNR and CDR2 is FQNEAQ (reference sequence). CDR3 length: 13 residues. V was pared by 4 bases and J by 0 bases, with 6 bases between. The chain recombines TRBV7-9 with TRBJ1-2; D uncertain. The sample was peripheral blood. The source is a woman of 80 years or more with acute or convalescent COVID-19. Here the CDR3 DNA reads TGTGCCAGCAGCTACGGGACTAACTATGGCTACACCTTC. Translated, it gives CASSYGTNYGYTF.